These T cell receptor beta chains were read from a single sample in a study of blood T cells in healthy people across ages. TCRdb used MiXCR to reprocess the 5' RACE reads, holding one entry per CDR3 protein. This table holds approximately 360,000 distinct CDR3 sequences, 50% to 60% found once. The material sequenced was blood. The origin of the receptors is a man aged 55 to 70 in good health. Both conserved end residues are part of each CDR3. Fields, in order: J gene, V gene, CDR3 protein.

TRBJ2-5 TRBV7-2 CASSPDFQETQYF
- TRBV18 CASSPGQAYNEQYF
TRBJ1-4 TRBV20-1 CSARSGQGGHEKLFF
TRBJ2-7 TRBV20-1 CSASRQAVSYEQYF
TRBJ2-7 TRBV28 CASSLRLATPYGQYF
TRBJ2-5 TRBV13 CASSKGPAETQYF
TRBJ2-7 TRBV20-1 CSAMDSHEQYF
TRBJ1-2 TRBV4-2 CASSQESSNYGYTF
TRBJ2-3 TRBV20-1 CSARVGSGRSPDTQYF
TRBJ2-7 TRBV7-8 CASSLSWPIGASVSYEQYF
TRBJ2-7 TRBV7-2 CAIERVDKSSYEQYF
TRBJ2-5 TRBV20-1 CSARTSVIQESQYF
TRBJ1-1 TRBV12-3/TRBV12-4 CASSLRQNTEAFF
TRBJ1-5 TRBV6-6 CATRLDSNQPQHF
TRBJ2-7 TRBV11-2 CASSRRAASYEQYF
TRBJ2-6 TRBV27 CASSRGPSSGANVLTF
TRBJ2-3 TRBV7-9 CASSLVAGNTDTQYF
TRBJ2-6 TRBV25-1 CASSGRDRHFGANVLTF
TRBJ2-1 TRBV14 CASSQGLAGLPQFF
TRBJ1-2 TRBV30 CAWSNDRKAYGYTF
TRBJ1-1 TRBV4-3 CASSQLVDTEAFF
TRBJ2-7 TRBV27 CASSGTANNEQYF
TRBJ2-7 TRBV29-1 CSVAFSGSSYEQYF
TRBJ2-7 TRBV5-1 CAKGSCLPPPSYEQYF
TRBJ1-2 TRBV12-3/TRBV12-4 CASSPPQGRGYGYTF
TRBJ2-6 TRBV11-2 CASSLDPRAGANVLTF
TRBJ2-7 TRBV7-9 CASSFTGGSSYEQYF
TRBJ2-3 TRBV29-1 CSVEGAPGSGTDTQYF
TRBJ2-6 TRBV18 CASSPFRAQGQGAGANVLTF
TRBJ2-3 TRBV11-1 CASTRGRRISDTQYF
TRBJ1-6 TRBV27 CASSEDRGPGSPLHF
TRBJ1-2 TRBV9 CASSQGPRAGGYTF
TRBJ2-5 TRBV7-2 CASSVGRDKTQYF
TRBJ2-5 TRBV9 CASSVDISGSPLGEQYF
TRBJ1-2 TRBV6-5 CASSSADRANYGYTF
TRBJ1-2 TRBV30 CAWRFQDNRGGYTF
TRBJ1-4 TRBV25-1 CASSEAGSGEKLFF
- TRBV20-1 CSASEGVDEQYF
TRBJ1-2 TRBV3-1 CASSQRQGTGYTF
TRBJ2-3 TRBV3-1 CASSQTEVDTQYF
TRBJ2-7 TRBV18 CASSPVSSGRLNEQYF
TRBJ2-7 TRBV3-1 CASSPTPAAGEQYF
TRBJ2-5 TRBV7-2 CASSLSFQETQYF
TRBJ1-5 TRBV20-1 CSAPSRGNTFNQPQHF
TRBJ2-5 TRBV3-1 CASSQEASGRPETQYF
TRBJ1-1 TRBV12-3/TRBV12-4 CASSPGRLNTEAFF
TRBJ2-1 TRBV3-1 CASSQDLTGQGNNEQFF
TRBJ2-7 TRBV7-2 CASSLGWEKRRAYEQYF
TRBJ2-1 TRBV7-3 CASSLDRGSYNEQFF
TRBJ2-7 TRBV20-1 CSAPRGGAYEQYF
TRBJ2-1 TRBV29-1 CSVGGLAGGAQFF
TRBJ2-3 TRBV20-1 CSARDGSVGTDTQYF